This T cell receptor beta chain was sequenced for a study of T-cell memory formation after mild COVID-19. From the 5' RACE reads, TCRdb called clonotypes with MiXCR, one entry per CDR3 protein. This sample has about 350,000 distinct CDR3 sequences, with 12% to 15% found just once. CDR1 is LNHNV and CDR2 is YYDKDF in the germline V gene (reference sequence). The CDR3 covers 13 residues. V was clipped by 0 bases and J by 6 bases; unmatched bases: 2. The sequenced sample was PBMCs or a T cell subset sorted from them (not recorded which). This chain links TRBV15 with TRBJ2-7; TRBD1 agrees at 7 bases. This receptor was identified in a man between 18 and 35 years old who had mild COVID-19 (a few samples of this study predate the infection). Cell type and time point are not known. The CDR3 sequence is CATSRDAGGEQYV. The CDR3 bases are TGTGCCACCAGCAGAGACGCAGGGGGCGAGCAGTACGTC.